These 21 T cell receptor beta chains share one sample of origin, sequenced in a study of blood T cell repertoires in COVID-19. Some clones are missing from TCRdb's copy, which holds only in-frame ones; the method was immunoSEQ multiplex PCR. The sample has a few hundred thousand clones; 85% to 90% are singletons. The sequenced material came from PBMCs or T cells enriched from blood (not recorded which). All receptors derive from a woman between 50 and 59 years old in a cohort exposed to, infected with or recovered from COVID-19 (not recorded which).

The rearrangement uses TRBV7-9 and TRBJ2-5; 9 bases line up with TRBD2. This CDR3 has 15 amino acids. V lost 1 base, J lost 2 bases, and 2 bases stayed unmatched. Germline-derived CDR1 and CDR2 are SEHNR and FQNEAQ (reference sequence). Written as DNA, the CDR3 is TGTGCCAGCAGCTTAGGCGGGGGGGGACAAGAGACCCAGTACTTC. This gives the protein CASSLGGGGQETQYF.

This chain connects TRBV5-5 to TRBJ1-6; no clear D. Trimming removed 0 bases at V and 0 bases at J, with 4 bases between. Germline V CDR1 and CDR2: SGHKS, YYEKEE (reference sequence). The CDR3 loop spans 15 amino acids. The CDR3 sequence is CASSLGSSYNSPLHF. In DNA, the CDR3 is TGTGCCAGCAGCTTGGGGAGCTCCTATAATTCACCCCTCCACTTT.

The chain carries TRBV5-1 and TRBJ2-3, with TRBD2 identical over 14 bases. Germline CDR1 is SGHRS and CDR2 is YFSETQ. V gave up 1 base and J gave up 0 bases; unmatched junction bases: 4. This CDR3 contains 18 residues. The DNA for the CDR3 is TGCGCCAGCAGCTTGAAACGGACTAGCGGGGGGAGCACAGATACGCAGTATTTT. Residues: CASSLKRTSGGSTDTQYF.

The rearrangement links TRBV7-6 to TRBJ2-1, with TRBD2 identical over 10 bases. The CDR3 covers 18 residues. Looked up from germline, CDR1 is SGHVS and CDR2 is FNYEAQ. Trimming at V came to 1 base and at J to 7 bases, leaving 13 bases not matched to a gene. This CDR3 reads CASSLGAPGLAISNEQFF. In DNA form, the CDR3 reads TGTGCCAGCAGCTTAGGCGCCCCGGGACTAGCGATAAGTAATGAGCAGTTCTTC.

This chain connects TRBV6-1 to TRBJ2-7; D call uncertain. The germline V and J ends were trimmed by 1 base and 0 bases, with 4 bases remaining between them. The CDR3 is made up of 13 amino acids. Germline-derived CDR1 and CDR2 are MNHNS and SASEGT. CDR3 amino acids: CASSEGHSYEQYF. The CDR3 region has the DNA TGTGCCAGCAGTGAAGGACACTCCTACGAGCAGTACTTC.

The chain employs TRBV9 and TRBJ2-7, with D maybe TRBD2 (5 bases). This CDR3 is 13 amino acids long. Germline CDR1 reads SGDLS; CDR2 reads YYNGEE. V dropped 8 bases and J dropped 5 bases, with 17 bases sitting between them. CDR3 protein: CASGTGYGNEQYF. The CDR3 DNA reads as TGTGCCAGTGGCACGGGGTATGGGAACGAGCAGTACTTC.

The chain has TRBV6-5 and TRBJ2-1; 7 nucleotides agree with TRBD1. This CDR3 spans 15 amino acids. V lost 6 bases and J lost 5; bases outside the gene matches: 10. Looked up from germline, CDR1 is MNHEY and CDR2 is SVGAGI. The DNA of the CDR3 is TGTGCCAGCAGCCCCAGGGGGATTTTAGACAATGAGCAGTTCTTC. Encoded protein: CASSPRGILDNEQFF.

The CDR3 DNA is TGTGCCAGCAGTCCGGCGCTCGCGGGAGTTGGCTACACCTTC. As protein: CASSPALAGVGYTF. The genes are TRBV27 and TRBJ1-2, with D uncertain. This CDR3 is 14 amino acids long. CDR1 is MNHEY and CDR2 is SMNVEV in the germline V gene (reference sequence). V lost 5 bases and J 7 bases, leaving 17 bases between the germline ends.

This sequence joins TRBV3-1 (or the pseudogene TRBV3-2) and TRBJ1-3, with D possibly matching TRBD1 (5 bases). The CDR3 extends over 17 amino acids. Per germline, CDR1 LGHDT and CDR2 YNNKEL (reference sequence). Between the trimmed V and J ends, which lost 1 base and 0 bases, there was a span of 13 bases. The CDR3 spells CASSQGRYRISGNTIYF. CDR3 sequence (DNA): TGTGCCAGCAGCCAAGGACGATACAGGATCTCTGGAAACACCATATATTTT.

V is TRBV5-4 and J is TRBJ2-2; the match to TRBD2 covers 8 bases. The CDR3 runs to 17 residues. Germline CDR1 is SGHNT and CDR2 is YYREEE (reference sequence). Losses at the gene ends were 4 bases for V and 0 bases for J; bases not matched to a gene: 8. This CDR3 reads CASSQSGGRANTGELFF. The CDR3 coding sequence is TGTGCCAGCAGCCAGAGCGGGGGAAGGGCGAACACCGGGGAGCTGTTTTTT.

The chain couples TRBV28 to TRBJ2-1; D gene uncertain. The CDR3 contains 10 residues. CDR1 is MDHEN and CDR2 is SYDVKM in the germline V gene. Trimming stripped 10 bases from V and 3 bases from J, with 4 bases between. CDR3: CATYYNEQFF. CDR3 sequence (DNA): TGTGCCACCTACTACAATGAGCAGTTCTTC.

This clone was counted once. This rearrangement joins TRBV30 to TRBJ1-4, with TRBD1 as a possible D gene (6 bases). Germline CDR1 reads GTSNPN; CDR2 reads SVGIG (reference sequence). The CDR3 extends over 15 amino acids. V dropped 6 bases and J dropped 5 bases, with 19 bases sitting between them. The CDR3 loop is CACRRTVPNNEKLFF. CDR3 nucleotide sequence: TGTGCCTGTAGGAGGACAGTCCCTAACAATGAAAAACTGTTTTTT.

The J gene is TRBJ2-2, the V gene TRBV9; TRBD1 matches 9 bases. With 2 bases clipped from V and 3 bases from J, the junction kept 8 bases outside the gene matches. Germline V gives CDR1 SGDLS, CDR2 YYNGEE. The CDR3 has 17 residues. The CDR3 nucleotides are TGTGCCAGCAGCGTGGATGCCGGGACAGGGCACACCGGGGAGCTGTTTTTT. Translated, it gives CASSVDAGTGHTGELFF.

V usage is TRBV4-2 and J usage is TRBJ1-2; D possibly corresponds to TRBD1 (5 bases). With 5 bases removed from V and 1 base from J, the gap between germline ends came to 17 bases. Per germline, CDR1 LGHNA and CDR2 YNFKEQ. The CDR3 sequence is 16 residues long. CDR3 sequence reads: CASSSRSMDNNYGYTF. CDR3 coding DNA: TGTGCCAGCAGCTCCCGGAGTATGGACAATAACTATGGCTACACCTTC.

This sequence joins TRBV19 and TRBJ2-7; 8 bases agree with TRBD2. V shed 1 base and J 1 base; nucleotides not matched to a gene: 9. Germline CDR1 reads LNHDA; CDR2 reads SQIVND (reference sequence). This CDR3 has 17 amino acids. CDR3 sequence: CASSIVSGVAGSYEQYF. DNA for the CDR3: TGTGCCAGTAGTATAGTGTCGGGAGTAGCGGGGTCCTACGAGCAGTACTTC.

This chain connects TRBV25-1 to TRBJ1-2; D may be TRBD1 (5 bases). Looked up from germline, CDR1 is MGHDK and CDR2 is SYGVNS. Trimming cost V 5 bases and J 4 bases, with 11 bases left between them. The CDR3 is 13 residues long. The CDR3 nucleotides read TGTGCCAGCAGTCCTTCCGGGGGCTATGGCTACACCTTC. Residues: CASSPSGGYGYTF.

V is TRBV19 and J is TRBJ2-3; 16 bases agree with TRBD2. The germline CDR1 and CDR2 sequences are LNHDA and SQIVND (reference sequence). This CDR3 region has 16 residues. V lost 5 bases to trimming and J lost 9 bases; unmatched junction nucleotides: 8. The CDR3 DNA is TGTGCCAGTAGTCCAGCGGGACTAGCGGGGGGGGCAACGCAGTATTTT. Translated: CASSPAGLAGGATQYF.

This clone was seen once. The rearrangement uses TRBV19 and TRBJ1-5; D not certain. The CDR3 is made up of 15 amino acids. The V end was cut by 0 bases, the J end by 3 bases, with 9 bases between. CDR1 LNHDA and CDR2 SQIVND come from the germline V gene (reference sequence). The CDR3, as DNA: TGTGCCAGTAGTATAGAAGAGGGAGTCAATCAGCCCCAGCATTTT. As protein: CASSIEEGVNQPQHF.

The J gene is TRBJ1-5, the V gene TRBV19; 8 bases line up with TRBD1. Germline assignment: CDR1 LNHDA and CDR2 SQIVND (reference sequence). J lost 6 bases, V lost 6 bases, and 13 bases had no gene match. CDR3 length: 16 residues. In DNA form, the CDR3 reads TGTGCCAGTAGGCAAATAGACAGGGGTGATAGTCAGCCCCAGCATTTT. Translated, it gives CASRQIDRGDSQPQHF. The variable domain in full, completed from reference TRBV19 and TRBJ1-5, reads DGGITQSPKYLFRKEGQNVTLSCEQNLNHDAMYWYRQDPGQGLRLIYYSQIVNDFQKGDIAEGYSVSREKKESFPLTVTSAQKNPTAFYLCASRQIDRGDSQPQHFGDGTRLSIL.

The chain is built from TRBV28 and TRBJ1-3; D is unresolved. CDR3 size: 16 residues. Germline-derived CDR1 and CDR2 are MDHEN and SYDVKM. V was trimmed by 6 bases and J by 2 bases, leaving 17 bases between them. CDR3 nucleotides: TGTGCCAGCAGGCCGAACCTGCCGGTCCCTGGAAACACCATATATTTT. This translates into CASRPNLPVPGNTIYF.

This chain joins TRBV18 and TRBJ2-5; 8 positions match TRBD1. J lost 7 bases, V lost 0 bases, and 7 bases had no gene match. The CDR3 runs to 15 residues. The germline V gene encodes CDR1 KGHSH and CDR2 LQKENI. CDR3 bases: TGTGCCAGCTCACCACCTGGGACAGGACCCGGGACCCAGTACTTC. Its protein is CASSPPGTGPGTQYF.